This T cell receptor (beta chain) was retrieved from a study of beta chain features in type 1 diabetes (dated by TCRdb to about 2018). Looking at the study overall: No differences in mean age, gender distribution, total cell number or subset yield were found between patients and healthy donors. A total of 85 million to 140 million sorted cells were examined across all samples, and a strong correlation was observed between cell number per subset and RNA yield. The study compared TCRB repertoires of sorted circulating CD4+ T cell subsets between recently diagnosed type 1 diabetes patients and matched healthy donors. Regulatory and stem cell-like memory subsets were isolated from only 8 patients and roughly 8 healthy donors, whereas naive and central memory subsets came from all 30 or so donors. What the authors observed across the whole study: At VDJ recombination sites, patients with type 1 diabetes made fewer insertions and deleted more nucleotides, a pattern implying thymic rearrangement abnormalities. Because cDNA rather than genomic DNA was sequenced, highly expressing activated cells could have been over-represented, although no difference in activation and CD3 levels was found between groups. A moderate but significant shortening of TCRB CDR3 length was observed in type 1 diabetes patients in all four CD4+ subsets. Naive, central memory and regulatory TCRB repertoires appeared to be more similar among patients than among healthy donors. PCR may preferentially amplify shorter templates, but because patient and control samples were amplified and corrected together, any resulting skew would affect both groups equally. Because the HLA sub-analyses included only small numbers of individuals, any influence of HLA type on TCRB rearrangement was left unresolved.

A single peripheral blood draw of roughly 0.11 L on average was collected from each donor into heparinised tubes. Naive, central memory, regulatory and stem cell-like memory CD4+ T cells were sorted on a BD FACSAria II using a panel including CD45RO, CCR7, CD25, CD127, CD95 and CD27. Every sorted population had a purity above 95%. Right away, PBMCs were isolated by Lymphoprep density gradient centrifugation and were stained directly, with no culture step. Samples were stained and sorted in pairs, with one healthy donor and one patient per experiment, so that batch effects were minimized. CDR1 and CDR2, looked up from the germline V gene (reference sequence), are SGHNT and YYREEE. V is trimmed back by 0 bases and J by 5 bases, and the junction contains 5 bases that no gene match accounts for. From cysteine to phenylalanine, the CDR3 is 15 amino acids long. Left in the record is the CDR3 DNA by itself, 45 bases read in frame from the first base.

In this sample, this clone turned up many times. Its specific antigen is unknown. Within one base of it there is no much larger clone, and no base qualities were kept. The High Capacity cDNA Reverse Transcription Kit was used to reverse transcribe all of the isolated RNA, meaning that expressed TCRB transcripts were what got sequenced. Deep immunoSEQ sequencing was applied to naive, central memory and regulatory T cell samples, giving an average of about 3.7 million total reads per sample. Sorted cells were lysed in RLT buffer and RNA was extracted with DNase-treated RNeasy Micro or Mini kits, depending on cell number. To prevent cross-contamination, every cell subset was processed on its own, while patient and healthy donor samples were processed together. The immunoSEQ multiplex PCR was used to amplify TCRB sequences from cDNA, yielding 87-bp fragments that span the CDR3 region. Sequencing of the amplicons was done on the Illumina HiSeq platform. Per the original workflow: PCR bias was computationally corrected using synthetic template baselines, reads within Hamming distance 2 were collapsed, and singletons that could not be merged were discarded. Reads were aligned to IMGT to assign V, D and J genes, CDR3 length, and insertions or deletions at six rearrangement sites. Within each subset, clonotype counts were normalized to sorted cell number, after which true diversity and Gini coefficients were computed with the tcR R package. Repertoire sharing was quantified using the overlap coefficient calculated on TCRB nucleotide sequences. In TCRdb, the immuneACCESS table is reduced to in-frame sequences with V and J assigned. These tables do not hold every clone; where another copy was compared, an unresolved V gene accounts for under half, and the others remain unexplained. That table is the source of V, J and clone size, and D and trimming were worked out from the DNA. The sample profile shows some 300,000 clones; 7% to 9% of them were found once. The top ten clones comprise approximately 1% of the sample.

This sequence originates from a woman aged 18-29 years in good health. The rearrangement combines TRBV5-4 with TRBJ2-1, with 7 bases in between that match TRBD1. Sequenced sample: central memory CD4+ T cells from blood. The CDR3 reads as follows: CASSLGGTENNEQFF. The sequenced DNA: TGTGCCAGCAGCTTGGGTGGGACAGAGAACAATGAGCAGTTCTTC.